This TCR beta chain originates from a study of tumor-infiltrating lymphocytes in localized non-small cell lung cancer. Assay used: immunoSEQ multiplex PCR; TCRdb lists only in-frame clones, some missing. The table has about 16,000 clones, more than 65% seen once; the top ten hold approximately 6.5%. This clone occurred once. Its specificity is not known. Germline CDR1 SGHDT, CDR2 YYEEEE. Unmatched junction bases numbered 5, after V lost 3 bases and J lost 2 bases. CDR3 length: 15 residues. Study-level results: TCRbeta sequencing showed higher T cell infiltration in tumors than uninvolved lung.

The sequenced sample was lung tumor tissue. The origin of this receptor is a human donor with non-small cell lung cancer. The chain has TRBV5-6 and TRBJ2-1; 7 nucleotides agree with TRBD2. CDR3 DNA: TGTGCCAGCAGCTCGAGGGCGGGGGCCTACAATGAGCAGTTCTTC. Its protein product is CASSSRAGAYNEQFF. Variable domain in full (rest from reference TRBV5-6 and TRBJ2-1): DAGVTQSPTHLIKTRGQQVTLRCSPKSGHDTVSWYQQALGQGPQFIFQYYEEEERQRGNFPDRFSGHQFPNYSSELNVNALLLGDSALYLCASSSRAGAYNEQFFGPGTRLTVL.